Each of the 17 T cell receptor beta chains below was sequenced from the same sample in a study of OX40 agonist ivuxolimab in advanced cancers. TCRdb keeps only in-frame clones here, not all; method: immunoSEQ multiplex PCR. The sample lists approximately 52,000 clones, 83% seen once, with approximately 1.1% in the top ten. The specimen comprised CD4+ or CD8+ T cells sorted from blood, sampled in a trial of the OX40 agonist ivuxolimab. The origin of the receptors is an adult with an advanced solid tumor such as melanoma, head and neck, liver or kidney cancer.

V usage is TRBV9 and J usage is TRBJ2-7; a weak D match, TRBD2 (5 bases). This CDR3 has 13 amino acids. Germline V gene lookup returns CDR1 SGDLS and CDR2 YYNGEE. Trimming removed 3 bases from V and 8 bases from J, with 15 bases in between. The chain's CDR3 is CASSAGLAFQQYF. The CDR3 DNA is TGTGCCAGCAGCGCAGGACTCGCTTTCCAGCAGTACTTC.

This chain uses TRBV5-4 with TRBJ2-3, with TRBD2 matching 13 bases. Germline values: CDR1 SGHNT, CDR2 YYREEE (reference sequence). The V gene end was trimmed by 0 bases and the J gene end by 2 bases; junction bases not matched to a gene: 3. This CDR3 contains 17 residues. This CDR3 reads CASSLGTSGGATDTQYF. The CDR3 DNA follows: TGTGCCAGCAGCTTGGGAACTAGCGGGGGGGCCACAGATACGCAGTATTTT.

The gene calls are TRBV2 and TRBJ2-1; 9 positions agree with TRBD2. Germline V lookup: CDR1 SNHLY, CDR2 FYNNEI. V lost 3 bases to trimming and J lost 3 bases; unmatched junction nucleotides: 3. The CDR3 totals 15 residues. Here the CDR3 DNA reads TGTGCCAGCAGTGACCTAGCGGGGAGCTACAATGAGCAGTTCTTC. Amino acid sequence: CASSDLAGSYNEQFF.

V gene TRBV4-2 combines with J gene TRBJ1-5, with D tentatively TRBD1 (5 bases). Trimming took 1 base from V and 0 from J, leaving 10 bases between them. This CDR3 is 16 amino acids long. Germline lookup yields CDR1 LGHNA and CDR2 YNFKEQ. CDR3 protein: CASSQAWGNSNQPQHF. In nucleotides, the CDR3 is TGTGCCAGCAGCCAAGCCTGGGGGAATAGCAATCAGCCCCAGCATTTT.

The V gene is TRBV9, the J gene TRBJ2-3; TRBD1 is a possible D gene (7 bases). The CDR3 spans 14 residues. In germline, CDR1 is SGDLS, CDR2 YYNGEE. V lost 0 bases, J lost 5 bases, and 10 bases lay in between. CDR3 protein: CASSVAQGGDTQYF. The CDR3, as DNA: TGTGCCAGCAGCGTAGCTCAGGGGGGAGATACGCAGTATTTT.

The chain couples TRBV11-2 to TRBJ1-2; possibly TRBD1 for D (5 bases). The CDR3 sequence is 15 residues long. Germline lookup yields CDR1 SGHAT and CDR2 FQNNGV. Deletions cut 5 bases from V and 4 bases from J, with 17 bases between. The CDR3 protein is CASSQRGALGYGYTF. The CDR3 DNA is TGTGCCAGCAGCCAAAGAGGGGCGCTGGGCTATGGCTACACCTTC.

V gene TRBV6-5 combines with J gene TRBJ1-1; 7 bases match TRBD1. J lost 10 bases, V lost 4 bases, and 6 bases had no gene match. Germline V gene data show CDR1 as MNHEY and CDR2 as SVGAGI. The CDR3 extends over 12 amino acids. CDR3 sequence reads: CASSWAEGAAFF. CDR3 coding DNA: TGTGCCAGCAGTTGGGCCGAGGGGGCAGCTTTCTTT.

Worth noting for this clone: The missing conserved phenylalanine or tryptophan at the end of this CDR3 makes a read error likely. The chain is built from TRBV5-4 and TRBJ2-7, with D possibly being TRBD2 (6 bases). The CDR3 runs to 14 residues. Germline values: CDR1 SGHNT, CDR2 YYREEE (reference sequence). The V gene lost 0 bases and the J gene lost 0 bases, with 7 bases spanning the gap. The CDR3 region has the DNA TGTGCCAGCAGCTTGGCGGAGGGCTCCTACGAGCAGTACCTC. Translation gives CASSLAEGSYEQYL.

The chain joins TRBV6-1 to TRBJ1-5, with TRBD1 matching over 8 bases. Germline V gene data show CDR1 as MNHNS and CDR2 as SASEGT. The CDR3 loop spans 16 amino acids. Unmatched junction bases numbered 6, after V lost 3 bases and J lost 2 bases. The CDR3 region is CASSEQGAVGNQPQHF. The CDR3 bases are TGTGCCAGCAGTGAGCAGGGGGCCGTGGGCAATCAGCCCCAGCATTTT.

This sequence joins TRBV5-6 and TRBJ1-6; D is perhaps TRBD1 (6 bases). Per germline, CDR1 SGHDT and CDR2 YYEEEE. This CDR3 contains 14 residues. Between the trimmed V and J ends, which lost 7 bases and 5 bases, there was a span of 13 bases. CDR3 in amino acids: CASHTGKDNSPLHF. In DNA, the CDR3 is TGTGCCAGCCATACAGGGAAGGATAATTCACCCCTCCACTTT.

The chain uses TRBV18 and TRBJ2-3, with 7 bases identical to TRBD1. Trimming cost V 3 bases and J 4 bases; bases outside gene matches: 4. CDR3 length equals 14 residues. Per the germline V gene, CDR1 is KGHSH and CDR2 is LQKENI. CDR3 in amino acids: CASSPRQGADTQYF. CDR3 nucleotide sequence: TGTGCCAGCTCACCTAGACAGGGCGCAGATACGCAGTATTTT.

J is TRBJ2-6 and V is TRBV7-3; D gene uncertain. This CDR3 comprises 14 residues. CDR1 and CDR2 from the germline V gene are SGHTA and FQGTGA. V was shortened by 11 bases and J by 1 base, with 12 bases between the two germline ends. In DNA, the CDR3 is TGTGCCTTCCTACTCTTTTCTGGGGCCAACGTCCTGACTTTC. It codes for CAFLLFSGANVLTF.

The chain has TRBV5-1 and TRBJ2-3; TRBD2 might be the D (6 bases). The germline V gene encodes CDR1 SGHRS and CDR2 YFSETQ. CDR3 size: 15 residues. V was trimmed by 4 bases and J by 0 bases, leaving 12 bases between them. CDR3 residues: CASSLSGGSTDTQYF. The DNA of the CDR3 is TGCGCCAGCAGCCTAAGTGGGGGGAGCACAGATACGCAGTATTTT.

This chain uses TRBV7-2 with TRBJ1-1, with TRBD1 matching 7 bases. The CDR3 extends over 15 amino acids. Germline CDR1 SGHTA, CDR2 FQGNSA. Germline trimming cut 5 bases from V and 0 bases from J; bases unmatched to any gene: 6. Written as DNA, the CDR3 is TGTGCCAGCAGCGGCTCAGGGGGGGTGAACACTGAAGCTTTCTTT. It specifies CASSGSGGVNTEAFF.

Only one count was recorded for this clone. Its ends do not fully match the called genes, so a read error is possible. The chain combines TRBV4-2 with TRBJ1-5; TRBD1 aligns across 7 bases. The V gene's germline CDR1 is LGHNA and CDR2 YNFKEQ. CDR3 length: 18 residues. Here the CDR3 DNA reads TGTGCCAGCAGCCATCTCTTTTCGGACAGGTTTAGCGATCAGCCCCAGCATTTT. It encodes CASSHLFSDRFSDQPQHF.

The V and J genes are TRBV4-3 and TRBJ2-2; D is perhaps TRBD2 (6 bases). V was trimmed by 3 bases and J by 1 base, leaving 21 bases between them. There are 19 residues in the CDR3. CDR1 is LGHNA, CDR2 YSLEER, per germline. The CDR3 region is CASSQAPFSGVVNTGELFF. DNA for the CDR3: TGCGCCAGCAGCCAGGCCCCTTTCTCGGGAGTGGTGAACACCGGGGAGCTGTTTTTT.

This chain connects TRBV7-9 to TRBJ1-6; D remains ambiguous. CDR1 is SEHNR, CDR2 FQNEAQ, per germline (reference sequence). The CDR3 totals 12 residues. V lost 0 bases, J lost 11 bases, and 5 bases lay in between. The CDR3: CASSLAATPLHF. The CDR3 DNA is TGTGCCAGCAGCTTAGCTGCTACACCCCTCCACTTT.